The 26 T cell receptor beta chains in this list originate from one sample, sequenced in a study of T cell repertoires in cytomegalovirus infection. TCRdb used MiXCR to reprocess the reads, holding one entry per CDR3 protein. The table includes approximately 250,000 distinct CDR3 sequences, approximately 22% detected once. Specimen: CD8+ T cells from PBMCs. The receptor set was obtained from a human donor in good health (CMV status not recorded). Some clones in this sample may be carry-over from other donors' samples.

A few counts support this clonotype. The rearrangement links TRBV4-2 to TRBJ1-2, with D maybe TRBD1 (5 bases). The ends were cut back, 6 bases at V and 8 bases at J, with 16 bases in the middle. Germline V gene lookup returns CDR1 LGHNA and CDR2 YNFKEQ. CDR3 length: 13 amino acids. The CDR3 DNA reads TGTGCCAGCAGTCCGGACATGGGGCTCGGCTACACCTTC. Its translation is CASSPDMGLGYTF.

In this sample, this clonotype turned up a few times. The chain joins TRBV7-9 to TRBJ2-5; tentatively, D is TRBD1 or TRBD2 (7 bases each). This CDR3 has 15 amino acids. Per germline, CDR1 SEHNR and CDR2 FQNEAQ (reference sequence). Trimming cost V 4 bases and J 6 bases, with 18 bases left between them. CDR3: CASSSGTIRGKTQYF. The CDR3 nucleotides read TGTGCCAGCAGCTCCGGGACTATCAGGGGGAAGACCCAGTACTTC.

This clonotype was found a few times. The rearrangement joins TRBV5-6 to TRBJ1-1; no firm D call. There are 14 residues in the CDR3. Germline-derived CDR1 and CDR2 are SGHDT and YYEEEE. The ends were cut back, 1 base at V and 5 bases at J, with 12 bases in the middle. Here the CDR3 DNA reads TGTGCCAGCAGCTTGTGGGGAGGAGGAACTGAAGCTTTCTTT. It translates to CASSLWGGGTEAFF.

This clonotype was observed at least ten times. CDR3 sequence: CASSLWASGGYEQYF. As DNA, the CDR3 is TGTGCCAGCAGCCTCTGGGCTAGCGGCGGCTACGAGCAGTACTTC. The chain carries TRBV7-8 and TRBJ2-7; 7 bases align to TRBD2. Losses at the gene ends were 5 bases for V and 3 bases for J; bases not matched to a gene: 10. This CDR3 comprises 15 residues. CDR1 and CDR2 from the germline V gene are SGHVS and FQNEAQ.

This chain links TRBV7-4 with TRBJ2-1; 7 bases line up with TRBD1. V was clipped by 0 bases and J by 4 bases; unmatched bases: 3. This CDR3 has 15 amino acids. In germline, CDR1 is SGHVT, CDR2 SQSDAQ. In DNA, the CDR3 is TGTGCCAGCAGCTTAGCGAGGGACAGATACAATGAGCAGTTCTTC. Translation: CASSLARDRYNEQFF.

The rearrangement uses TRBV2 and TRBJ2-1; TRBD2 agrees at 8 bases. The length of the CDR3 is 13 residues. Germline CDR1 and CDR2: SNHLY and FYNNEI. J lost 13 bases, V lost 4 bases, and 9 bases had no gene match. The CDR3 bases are TGTGCCAGCAGTGTGACTAGCGAAACATTCCAGTTCTTC. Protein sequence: CASSVTSETFQFF.

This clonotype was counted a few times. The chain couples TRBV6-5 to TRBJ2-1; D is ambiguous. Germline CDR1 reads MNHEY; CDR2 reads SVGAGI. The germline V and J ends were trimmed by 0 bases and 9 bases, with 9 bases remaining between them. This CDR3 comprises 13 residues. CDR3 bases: TGTGCCAGCAGTTACTCAACCGTCCGTGAGCAGTTCTTC. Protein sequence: CASSYSTVREQFF.

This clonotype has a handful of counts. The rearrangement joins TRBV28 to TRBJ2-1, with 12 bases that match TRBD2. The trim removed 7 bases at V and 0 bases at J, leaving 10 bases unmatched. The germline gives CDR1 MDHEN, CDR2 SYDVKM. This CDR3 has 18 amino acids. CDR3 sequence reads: CASNTELAGGSSYNEQFF. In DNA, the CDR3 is TGTGCCAGCAATACGGAACTAGCGGGGGGTAGCTCCTACAATGAGCAGTTCTTC.

This CDR3 is CASSSSGQSSYNEQFF. The CDR3 nucleotides read TGTGCCAGCAGTAGCTCAGGCCAGAGCTCCTACAATGAGCAGTTCTTC. V usage is TRBV11-3 and J usage is TRBJ2-1; D is unclear. Germline loops: CDR1 SGHNT, CDR2 YENEEA. The CDR3 has 16 amino acids. Trimming left V 6 bases short and J 0 bases short, with 15 bases between.

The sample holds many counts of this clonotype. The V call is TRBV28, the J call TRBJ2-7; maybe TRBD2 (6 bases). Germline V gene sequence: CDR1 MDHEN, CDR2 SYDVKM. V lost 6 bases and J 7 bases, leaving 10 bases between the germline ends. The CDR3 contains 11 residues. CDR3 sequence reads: CASSLGSEQYF. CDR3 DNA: TGTGCCAGCAGCCTCGGGAGTGAGCAGTACTTC.

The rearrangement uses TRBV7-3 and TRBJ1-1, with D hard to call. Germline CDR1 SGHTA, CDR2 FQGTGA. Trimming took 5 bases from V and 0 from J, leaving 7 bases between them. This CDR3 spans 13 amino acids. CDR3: CASSTGMNTEAFF. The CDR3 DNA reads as TGTGCCAGCAGCACCGGCATGAACACTGAAGCTTTCTTT.

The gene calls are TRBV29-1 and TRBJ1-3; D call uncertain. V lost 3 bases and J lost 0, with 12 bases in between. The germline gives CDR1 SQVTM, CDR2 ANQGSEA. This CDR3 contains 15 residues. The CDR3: CSVEWSDRSGNTIYF. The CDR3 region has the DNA TGCAGCGTTGAGTGGTCGGATCGCTCTGGAAACACCATATATTTT.

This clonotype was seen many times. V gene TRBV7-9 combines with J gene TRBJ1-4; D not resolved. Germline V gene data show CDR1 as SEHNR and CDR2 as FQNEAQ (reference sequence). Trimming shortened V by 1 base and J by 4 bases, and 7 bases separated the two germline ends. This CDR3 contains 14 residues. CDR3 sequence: CASSLGPHNEKLFF. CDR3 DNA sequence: TGTGCCAGCAGCTTAGGGCCGCATAATGAAAAACTGTTTTTT.

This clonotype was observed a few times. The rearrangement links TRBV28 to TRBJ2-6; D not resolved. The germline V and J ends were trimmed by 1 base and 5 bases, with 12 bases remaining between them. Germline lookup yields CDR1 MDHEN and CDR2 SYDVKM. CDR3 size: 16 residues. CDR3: CASSLLVGTWANVLTF. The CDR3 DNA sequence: TGTGCCAGCAGTTTATTGGTGGGCACATGGGCCAACGTCCTGACTTTC.

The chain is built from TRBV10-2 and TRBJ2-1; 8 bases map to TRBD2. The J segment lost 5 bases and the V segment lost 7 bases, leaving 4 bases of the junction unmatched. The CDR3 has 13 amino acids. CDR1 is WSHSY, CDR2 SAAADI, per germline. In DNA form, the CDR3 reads TGCGCCAGCATAGCGGGGACACACAATGAGCAGTTCTTC. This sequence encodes CASIAGTHNEQFF.

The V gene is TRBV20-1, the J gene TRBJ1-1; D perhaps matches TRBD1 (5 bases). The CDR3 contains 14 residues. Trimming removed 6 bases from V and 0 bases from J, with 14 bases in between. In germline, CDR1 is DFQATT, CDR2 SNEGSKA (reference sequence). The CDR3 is CSAVEEGLNTEAFF. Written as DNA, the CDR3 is TGCAGTGCCGTGGAGGAGGGGTTGAACACTGAAGCTTTCTTT.

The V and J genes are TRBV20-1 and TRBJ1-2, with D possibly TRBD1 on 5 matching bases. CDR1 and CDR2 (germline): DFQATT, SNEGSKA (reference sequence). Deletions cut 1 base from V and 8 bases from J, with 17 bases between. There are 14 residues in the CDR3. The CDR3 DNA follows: TGCAGTGCTAGAGCCTTGGGACCGTCTGGCGGCTACACCTTC. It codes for CSARALGPSGGYTF.

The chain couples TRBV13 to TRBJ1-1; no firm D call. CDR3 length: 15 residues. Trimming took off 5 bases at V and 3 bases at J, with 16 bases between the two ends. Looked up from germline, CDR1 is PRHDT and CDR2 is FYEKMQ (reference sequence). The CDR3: CASSVGSPGDTEAFF. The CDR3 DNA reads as TGTGCCAGCAGCGTCGGGTCCCCGGGAGACACTGAAGCTTTCTTT.

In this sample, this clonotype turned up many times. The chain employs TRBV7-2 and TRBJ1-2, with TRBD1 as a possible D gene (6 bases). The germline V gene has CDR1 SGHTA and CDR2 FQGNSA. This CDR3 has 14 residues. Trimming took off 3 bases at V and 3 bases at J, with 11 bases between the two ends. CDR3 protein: CASSLPGAYYGYTF. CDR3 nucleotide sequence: TGTGCCAGCAGCTTGCCAGGGGCTTACTATGGCTACACCTTC.

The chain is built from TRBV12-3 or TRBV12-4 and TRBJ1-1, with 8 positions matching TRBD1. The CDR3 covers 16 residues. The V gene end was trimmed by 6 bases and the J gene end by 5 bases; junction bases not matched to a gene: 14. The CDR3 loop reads CASSSRDRYRVTEAFF. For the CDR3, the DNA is TGTGCCAGCAGCTCGAGGGACAGGTATCGTGTGACTGAAGCTTTCTTT.

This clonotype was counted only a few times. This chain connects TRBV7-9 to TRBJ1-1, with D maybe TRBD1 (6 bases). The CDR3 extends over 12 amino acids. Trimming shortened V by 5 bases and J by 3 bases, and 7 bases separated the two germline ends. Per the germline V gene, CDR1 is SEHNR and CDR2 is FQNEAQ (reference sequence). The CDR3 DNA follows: TGTGCCAGCAGCGACAGGTACACTGAAGCTTTCTTT. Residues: CASSDRYTEAFF.

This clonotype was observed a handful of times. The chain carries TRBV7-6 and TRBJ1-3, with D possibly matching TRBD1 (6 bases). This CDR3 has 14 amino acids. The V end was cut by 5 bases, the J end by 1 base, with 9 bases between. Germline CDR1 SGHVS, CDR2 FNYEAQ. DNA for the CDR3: TGTGCCAGCAGCGAGGGGGTTTCTGGAAACACCATATATTTT. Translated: CASSEGVSGNTIYF.

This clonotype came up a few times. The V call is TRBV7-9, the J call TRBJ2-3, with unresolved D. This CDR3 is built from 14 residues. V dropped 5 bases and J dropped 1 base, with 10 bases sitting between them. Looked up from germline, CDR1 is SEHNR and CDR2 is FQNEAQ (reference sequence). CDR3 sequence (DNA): TGTGCCAGCAGCACGGGCTATGGCACAGATACGCAGTATTTT. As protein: CASSTGYGTDTQYF.

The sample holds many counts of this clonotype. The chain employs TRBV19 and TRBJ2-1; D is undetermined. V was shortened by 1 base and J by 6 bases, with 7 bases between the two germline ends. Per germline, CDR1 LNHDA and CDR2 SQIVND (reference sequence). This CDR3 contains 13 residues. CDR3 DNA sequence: TGTGCCAGTAGTATAGCTCTTAGCAATGAGCAGTTCTTC. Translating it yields CASSIALSNEQFF.

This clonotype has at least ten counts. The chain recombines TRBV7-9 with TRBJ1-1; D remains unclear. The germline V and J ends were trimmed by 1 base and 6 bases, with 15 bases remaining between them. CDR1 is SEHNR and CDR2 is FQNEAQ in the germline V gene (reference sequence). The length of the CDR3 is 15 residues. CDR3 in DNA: TGTGCCAGCAGCTTAGATCGCAGGAGGAGAGCTGAAGCTTTCTTT. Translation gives CASSLDRRRRAEAFF.

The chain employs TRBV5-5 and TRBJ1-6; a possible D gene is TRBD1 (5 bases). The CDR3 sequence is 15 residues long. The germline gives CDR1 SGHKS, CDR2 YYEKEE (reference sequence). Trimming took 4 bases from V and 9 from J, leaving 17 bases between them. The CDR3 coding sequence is TGTGCCAGCAGCCAGCCGGGACGGGGTCTTTCACCCCTCCACTTT. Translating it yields CASSQPGRGLSPLHF.